This TCR beta chain is drawn from a study of radiotherapy plus CTLA-4 blockade in lung cancer. Study details: Among all patients, around 19% showed objective responses, while more than 25% had disease control.

The protocol was immunoSEQ multiplex PCR, while the TCRdb copy is restricted to in-frame clones and leaves out a portion. The sample contains fewer than 45,000 clones, around 77% of which appear only once. Regarding the study as a whole: Increased serum interferon-beta after radiation also reportedly predicted response strongly. Subsequent to radiotherapy plus ipilimumab, tumor-derived TCR clones underwent expansion in blood.

Focal radiation plus CTLA-4 blockade with ipilimumab was administered to patients who had chemo-refractory metastatic non-small-cell lung cancer. About this clone itself: Its antigen is not known.

The CDR3 runs to 22 residues. V lost 2 bases and J lost 5, with 33 bases in between. Sequenced here: peripheral blood, sampled from a patient treated with radiotherapy plus ipilimumab. The source of this sequence is a human donor with non-small cell lung cancer who had stable disease on radiotherapy plus ipilimumab. This chain joins TRBV6-7 and TRBJ1-4; D might be TRBD1 (5 bases). TRBV6-7 is an ORF for which the function is uncertain. CDR3 sequence: CASSYPGRRDDTTEGENEKLFF. Here the CDR3 DNA reads TGTGCCAGCAGTTACCCCGGGAGGAGGGACGACACAACTGAAGGGGAAAATGAAAAACTGTTTTTT.